A selection of T cell receptor beta chains follows, all from one sample in a study of cytomegalovirus exposure and HLA in healthy donors. Libraries were prepared by immunoSEQ multiplex PCR; TCRdb keeps only in-frame clonotypes and omits some of them. Of 160,000 or so clones in the sample, approximately 90% were seen once. Specimen: PBMCs. These receptors originate from a man between 18 and 35 years old in good health and CMV-seronegative. CDR3s leave out the opening cysteine and the closing phenylalanine or tryptophan. D genes are given only for firm matches.

D gene	CDR3 length	V gene	J gene	CDR3 protein
TRBD1	14	TRBV4-2	TRBJ2-7	ASSQGDGDRVYEQY
NA	15	TRBV4-1	TRBJ1-3	ASSQDRKDWDGSTIY
NA	13	TRBV5-1	TRBJ1-2	ASSSGQSLNYGYT
NA	12	TRBV7-6	TRBJ2-1	ASSLRPGGNEQF
NA	12	TRBV29-1	TRBJ2-2	SVGGQANTGELF
NA	12	TRBV11-2	TRBJ2-7	ASSSRDGSYEQY
NA	13	TRBV12-2	TRBJ2-2	ASRPRGRHTGELF
TRBD2	13	TRBV5-8	TRBJ2-2	ASSLAAGGPTELF
NA	12	TRBV5-4	TRBJ1-5	ASSLWLSNQPQH
TRBD1	12	TRBV7-2	TRBJ1-2	ASSSGTATYGYT
NA	11	TRBV4-1	TRBJ2-7	ASSQREPREQY
TRBD1	11	TRBV10-1	TRBJ1-2	ASSLDRVYGYT
NA	14	TRBV4-3	TRBJ2-1	ASSHRGGAPYNEQF
NA	15	TRBV11-3	TRBJ1-3	ASRTMRGSLTGNTIY
NA	12	TRBV19	TRBJ1-2	ASNAGTSSYGYT
NA	13	TRBV27	TRBJ2-7	ASSSMQGLRIEQY
TRBD1	10	TRBV29-1	TRBJ1-1	SVGDRGTEAF
NA	11	TRBV11-2	TRBJ2-7	ASSLDPGAEQY
NA	13	TRBV6-5	TRBJ2-5	ASSYSSGFQETQY
NA	9	TRBV7-2	TRBJ2-7	ASSLHYEQY
NA	13	TRBV19	TRBJ1-5	ASGPLLDNNQPQH
NA	9	TRBV29-1	TRBJ1-1	SGRDGAEAF
NA	13	TRBV6-5	TRBJ1-4	ASRQDSRGSGKLF
NA	12	TRBV6-5	TRBJ1-5	ASSSGQLNQPQH
NA	13	TRBV4-2	TRBJ2-7	ASSQGRAGSYEQY
NA	12	TRBV27	TRBJ1-2	ASSLSMSNYGYT
NA	9	TRBV23-1	TRBJ2-5	ARDYQETQY
NA	13	TRBV29-1	TRBJ1-1	SVEGALDAGTEAF